The next 6 T cell receptor beta chains were all read from a single sample in a study of T cells after yellow fever vaccination. TCRdb reanalysed the 5' RACE reads using MiXCR and keeps one entry per CDR3 protein. The sample holds some 320,000 distinct CDR3 sequences, around a tenth seen once. This material consisted of CD4+ T cells sorted from PBMCs, taken 45 days after the yellow fever booster vaccination. These receptor sequences come from a man between 18 and 35 years old who received the YFV17D yellow fever vaccine.

In this sample, this clonotype turned up many times. The chain has TRBV5-1 and TRBJ2-3; D gene unclear. The germline V gene has CDR1 SGHRS and CDR2 YFSETQ. This CDR3 spans 12 amino acids. V was clipped by 4 bases and J by 3 bases, with 6 bases between them. The CDR3 here is CASSQLTDTQYF. CDR3 DNA sequence: TGCGCCAGCAGCCAGCTAACAGATACGCAGTATTTT.

The chain links TRBV18 to TRBJ1-4, with D possibly TRBD1 on 5 matching bases. V was shortened by 6 bases and J by 5 bases, with 10 bases between the two germline ends. Per the germline V gene, CDR1 is KGHSH and CDR2 is LQKENI. The length of the CDR3 is 13 residues. The CDR3 sequence is CASSQRDNEKLFF. The CDR3 coding sequence is TGTGCCAGCTCTCAGCGGGACAATGAAAAACTGTTTTTT.

The chain couples TRBV5-8 to TRBJ2-2, with TRBD2 matching over 13 bases. This CDR3 contains 16 residues. The V and J ends lost 3 bases and 4 bases, in that order; junction bases with no gene match: 3. Germline V lookup: CDR1 SGHTS, CDR2 YDEGEE. The DNA of the CDR3 is TGTGCCAGCAGCTCCTGGACTAGCGGGGGCACCGGGGAGCTGTTTTTT. As protein: CASSSWTSGGTGELFF. Based on the CDR3 plus reference TRBV5-8 and TRBJ2-2, the full variable domain is EAGVTQSPTHLIKTRGQQATLRCSPISGHTSVYWYQQALGLGLQFLLWYDEGEERNRGNFPPRFSGRQFPNYSSELNVNALELEDSALYLCASSSWTSGGTGELFFGEGSRLTVL.

This chain joins TRBV18 and TRBJ2-3; D is unresolved. The CDR3 spans 14 residues. Trimming took off 0 bases at V and 4 bases at J, with 8 bases between the two ends. Germline assignment: CDR1 KGHSH and CDR2 LQKENI. The CDR3: CASSPPAVADTQYF. The CDR3 nucleotides read TGTGCCAGCTCACCACCGGCGGTGGCAGATACGCAGTATTTT.

In its sample, this clonotype was seen many times. The chain couples TRBV5-1 to TRBJ2-7; TRBD1 might be the D (6 bases). Deletions cut 3 bases from V and 1 base from J, with 8 bases between. Looked up from germline, CDR1 is SGHRS and CDR2 is YFSETQ. This CDR3 is 13 amino acids long. CDR3 DNA: TGCGCCAGCAGCTATGGACAGTCCTACGAGCAGTACTTC. Translation gives CASSYGQSYEQYF. The full variable domain, its missing parts supplied by reference TRBV5-1 and TRBJ2-7, is KAGVTQTPRYLIKTRGQQVTLSCSPISGHRSVSWYQQTPGQGLQFLFEYFSETQRNKGNFPGRFSGRQFSNSRSEMNVSTLELGDSALYLCASSYGQSYEQYFGPGTRLTVT.

V usage is TRBV12-3 or TRBV12-4 and J usage is TRBJ1-1, with D hard to call. Trimming removed 6 bases from V and 5 bases from J, with 19 bases in between. The CDR3 runs to 15 residues. In DNA, the CDR3 is TGTGCCAGCAGATCCCCCGAGGCGTTAAGGACTGAAGCTTTCTTT. Amino acids: CASRSPEALRTEAFF.